This TCR beta chain was captured in a study of spatial heterogeneity in lung cancer. Study as a whole: Among detected sequences, beta-chain ones consistently exceeded alpha-chain ones in number.

TCR cDNA molecules were tagged individually, and each one carried a unique molecular identifier. TCRdb independently ran MiXCR on the 5' RACE reads; one entry per CDR3 protein. The table records over 14,000 distinct CDR3 sequences, about 10% of them present only once. This clonotype has a count of ten or more. The ends were cut back, 0 bases at V and 6 bases at J, with 11 bases in the middle. The CDR3 is made up of 14 amino acids. Germline lookup yields CDR1 SGHTA and CDR2 FQGNSA. Time point: sample taken at primary tumor resection. Whole RNA, isolated from tumor, nontumor lung or frozen PBMC, was sequenced without prior sorting. Samples were donated by 72 untreated early-stage non-small cell lung cancer patients.

The source of this sequence is a female donor with early-stage non-small cell lung cancer. The genes are TRBV7-2 and TRBJ1-2; no reliable D call. The specimen was PBMCs, collected at surgery. For the CDR3, the DNA is TGTGCCAGCAGCTTAGCGGGGAACGAGAATGGCTACACCTTC. This encodes CASSLAGNENGYTF.